This T cell receptor beta chain was observed in a study of T cells after yellow fever vaccination (dated by TCRdb to the late 2010s). Turning to the overall study: Libraries from fractions with low cell numbers were prepared with the SMART-Seq v4 Ultra Low Input RNA kit. Bulk TCR alpha and beta repertoires were sequenced longitudinally to track T-cell clones before and after primary and booster YFV17D yellow fever vaccination. The cohort comprised two healthy male donors, one aged 18 to 30 and one aged 30 to 40 years. Blood samples were taken at several timepoints before and after primary and secondary immunization, and bulk PBMC replicates and cell subsets were isolated. Study-wide conclusions, independent of this receptor: After the booster, most clones that had expanded after primary vaccination were detected again (around 96% of CD4 and 88% of CD8), suggesting broad maintenance of memory. A small share of clonotypes was detected in both CD4 and CD8 compartments, with the overlap likely arising from convergent recombination. Because the study included only two donors, the extent to which the findings can be generalized is limited. Computational filtering was required because FACS-sorted repertoires could contain abundant contaminating clonotypes from the bulk population. The secondary T-cell response was weaker than the primary response but faster, peaking on day 5 instead of day 15.

This clonotype was seen repeatedly, ten times or more. The antigen it binds to is not known. Qualities for individual bases were not recorded, and no much larger clone is one base off. TCR cDNA was synthesized by 5'RACE template switching, which introduced a universal primer site and unique molecular identifiers. cDNA synthesis was primed from both the TCR alpha and TCR beta constant segments. Two PCR steps were used to amplify libraries, with sample barcodes and sequencing adapters being added in the second step. Sequencing of libraries was done on Illumina HiSeq 2500 (2x100 bp) or NovaSeq (2x150 bp). On the study's bioinformatics: MIGEC handled demultiplexing of reads and collapsing into UMI consensus sequences, while MiXCR performed V(D)J alignment. Clonotypes responding to the vaccine were identified with edgeR on replicate PBMC samples, with the criteria of FDR below 0.01 and a log2 fold change above 5 up to day 15. Each bulk clonotype received a CD4 or CD8 identity based on whether the sequenced CD4 or CD8 repertoire contained that clonotype at higher abundance. The public sequencing data were trimmed at Q25 with fastp and processed into clonotypes with MiXCR by TCRdb, which kept only in-frame beta chains. Every distinct CDR3 protein forms one entry, paired with its most common genes and DNA. What appears here as the V and J calls and clone size reflects TCRdb's work, not the paper's. The sample table records 300,000 to 400,000 distinct CDR3 sequences; roughly 9.4% of these occur just once. About a sixth of the sample lies in the top ten.

Read against the paper, the sample's treatment or condition label means: live attenuated yellow fever vaccine strain. At each blood-draw timepoint, two biological replicates of bulk PBMCs were obtained. PBMCs were isolated from peripheral blood using a standard Ficoll-Paque protocol. TriZol was used to extract RNA from bulk PBMCs, CD4 and CD8 fractions, and dextramer-positive and dextramer-negative fractions. This material consisted of PBMCs, taken on the day of the first yellow fever vaccination. This clonotype was sampled from a young man who received the YFV17D yellow fever vaccine.

The CDR3 sequence is CSVGAGQPGLAGGPDTQYF. In nucleotides, the sequence is TGCAGCGTTGGAGCGGGACAGCCGGGACTAGCGGGGGGCCCGGATACGCAGTATTTT. The chain is encoded by TRBV29-1 joined to TRBJ2-3, with 15 bases matching TRBD2. Taken from the germline V gene, the CDR1 and CDR2 loops are SQVTM and ANQGSEA. V is pruned by 4 bases and J by 6 bases, leaving 17 bases of the junction without a gene match. The CDR3 starts with the cysteine, ends with the phenylalanine, and has 19 residues. Only CDR3 DNA remains: 57 bases, in frame from the first base.